The sequence of this T cell receptor beta chain was determined in a study of blood T cell repertoires in COVID-19. The wider study: Acute-phase and convalescent COVID-19 samples originated in the United States, Italy and Spain. Sample material is recorded as cDNA or gDNA derived from T cells, B-cell-depleted T cells, or PBMCs.

Profiling relied on immunoSEQ multiplex PCR, and the TCRdb table lists in-frame clones only, not all of them. The table lists around 390,000 clones, around nine tenths of them singletons, with 10% in the top ten. There are 16 residues in the CDR3. With 2 bases clipped from V and 2 bases from J, the junction kept 6 bases outside the gene matches. This receptor was identified in a woman between 50 and 59 years old who had recovered from COVID-19. The chain recombines TRBV23-1 with TRBJ2-7, with 10 nucleotides matching TRBD1. TRBV23-1 counts as an open reading frame of uncertain function. The sample comprised PBMCs or T cells enriched from blood (not recorded which). CDR3 loop: CASSQPRQGATYEQYF. In nucleotides, the CDR3 is TGCGCCAGCAGTCAACCGAGACAGGGGGCGACCTACGAGCAGTACTTC.